This entry lists 13 T cell receptor beta chains sequenced from one sample in a study of blood T cell repertoires in COVID-19 (dated by TCRdb to 2018 to 2020). Library construction relied on the immunoSEQ multiplex PCR assay. Imported from immuneACCESS, the table was reduced by TCRdb to in-frame sequences with V and J called. These copies leave out some clones; in studies compared against another copy, an unresolved V gene accounts for under half, and the cause of the remainder is not known. The sample table lists under 500,000 clones, more than 85% of them with a count of one. The leading ten clones occupy about 4.5% of the sample. Sequenced material: peripheral blood. These receptors all come from a woman aged 25 to 39 with acute or convalescent COVID-19.

This chain connects TRBV6-5 to TRBJ1-1; D is perhaps TRBD1 (5 bases). Germline CDR1 is MNHEY and CDR2 is SVGAGI. CDR3 length: 13 amino acids. Trimming took 5 bases from V and 6 from J, leaving 13 bases between them. The CDR3 sequence: CASSPTVGAEAFF. CDR3 DNA sequence: TGTGCCAGCAGTCCGACAGTTGGGGCTGAAGCTTTCTTT.

The gene calls are TRBV29-1 and TRBJ2-7; 12 bases match TRBD1. The length of the CDR3 is 16 residues. V lost 1 base to trimming and J lost 7 bases; unmatched junction nucleotides: 11. The germline CDR1 and CDR2 sequences are SQVTM and ANQGSEA. DNA for the CDR3: TGCAGCGTTGAAGTTGGGAGGGGACAGGGGGCTTGGGAGCAGTACTTC. Protein product: CSVEVGRGQGAWEQYF.

The genes are TRBV10-1 and TRBJ1-1; perhaps TRBD1 as D (5 bases). The V gene lost 5 bases and the J gene lost 0 bases, with 19 bases spanning the gap. The CDR3 is 17 amino acids. CDR1 is WNHNN, CDR2 SYGVQD, per germline (reference sequence). CDR3: CASSFYRLTLMNTEAFF. CDR3 nucleotide sequence: TGCGCCAGCAGTTTTTACAGGCTTACACTTATGAACACTGAAGCTTTCTTT.

The rearrangement uses TRBV10-2 and TRBJ2-2; TRBD1 might be the D (5 bases). This CDR3 is 17 amino acids long. The V gene lost 0 bases and the J gene lost 2 bases, with 13 bases spanning the gap. Per germline, CDR1 WSHSY and CDR2 SAAADI. Written as DNA, the CDR3 is TGCGCCAGCAGTGAGTCCCCTATGGGGCTCAACACCGGGGAGCTGTTTTTT. This translates into CASSESPMGLNTGELFF.

The CDR3 spells CASSQDTRNTEAFF. The CDR3 bases are TGTGCCAGCAGCCAAGATACAAGGAACACTGAAGCTTTCTTT. The rearrangement uses TRBV4-2 and TRBJ1-1; D unresolved. The CDR3 loop spans 14 amino acids. Germline V gene lookup returns CDR1 LGHNA and CDR2 YNFKEQ. Deletions cut 0 bases from V and 1 base from J, with 6 bases between.

The V call is TRBV18, the J call TRBJ2-2, with a possible D match to TRBD2 (6 bases). CDR3 length: 14 amino acids. The V end lost 1 base, the J end lost 6 bases, and 9 bases lay between the germline ends. CDR1 and CDR2 (germline): KGHSH, LQKENI. This CDR3 is CASSPRERAGELFF. DNA of the CDR3: TGTGCCAGCTCACCACGGGAGCGGGCCGGGGAGCTGTTTTTT. Combining the CDR3 with reference TRBV18 and TRBJ2-2 gives the whole variable domain NAGVMQNPRHLVRRRGQEARLRCSPMKGHSHVYWYRQLPEEGLKFMVYLQKENIIDESGMPKERFSAEFPKEGPSILRIQQVVRGDSAAYFCASSPRERAGELFFGEGSRLTVL.

This rearrangement joins TRBV27 to TRBJ2-1; 8 bases match TRBD2. The CDR3 covers 14 residues. V was pared by 7 bases and J by 5 bases, with 7 bases of the junction left unmatched. Germline CDR1 is MNHEY and CDR2 is SMNVEV (reference sequence). The CDR3 loop is CASKGLEVHNEQFF. CDR3 DNA sequence: TGTGCCAGCAAGGGACTAGAGGTCCACAATGAGCAGTTCTTC.

The chain is built from TRBV12-3 or TRBV12-4 and TRBJ2-4, with unresolved D. Trimming cost V 4 bases and J 2 bases, with 6 bases left between them. The CDR3 consists of 13 residues. CDR3 in amino acids: CASSYLTKNIQYF. The CDR3 bases are TGTGCCAGCAGTTACTTAACCAAAAACATTCAGTACTTC.

The chain employs TRBV11-1 and TRBJ2-7, with D possibly TRBD1 on 7 matching bases. This CDR3 is built from 14 residues. Trimming pared 3 bases from V and 3 bases from J, leaving 12 bases between. Germline V gives CDR1 SGHAT, CDR2 FQDESV (reference sequence). CDR3 sequence: CASSFTRGDYEQYF. The DNA for the CDR3 is TGTGCCAGCAGCTTCACCAGGGGGGACTACGAGCAGTACTTC.

Turning to this clone: This specimen includes other DNA sequences encoding the same CDR3. The chain couples TRBV5-1 to TRBJ1-2, with 7 bases aligning to TRBD1. This CDR3 has 14 residues. J was trimmed by 4 bases and V by 4 bases; bases with no gene match: 7. The germline V gene encodes CDR1 SGHRS and CDR2 YFSETQ. The CDR3 DNA is TGCGCCAGCAGCCCGGGGGACAGCTCCTATGGCTACACCTTC. It is translated as CASSPGDSSYGYTF.

This clone was seen once. V gene TRBV4-1 combines with J gene TRBJ2-7; 10 nucleotides line up with TRBD1. The germline gives CDR1 MGHRA, CDR2 YSYEKL. The junction had 10 bases not matched to a gene; V was cut back by 3 bases and J by 5 bases. The CDR3 totals 16 residues. The CDR3 reads CASSQTGQGGSNEQYF. In nucleotides, the CDR3 is TGCGCCAGCAGCCAGACTGGACAGGGGGGTTCCAACGAGCAGTACTTC.

CDR3 DNA: TGTGCCAGCAGCCGGACAGGGGGCGGTTGGGAGTTGGAGACCCAGTACTTC. This encodes CASSRTGGGWELETQYF. V usage is TRBV11-2 and J usage is TRBJ2-5, with 11 bases fitting TRBD1. V shed 5 bases, J shed 5 bases, and the junction held 13 bases outside the gene matches. This CDR3 has 17 residues. CDR1 is SGHAT, CDR2 FQNNGV, per germline.

V and J are TRBV9 and TRBJ2-1; 12 bases fit TRBD1. The CDR3 spans 15 residues. Germline assignment: CDR1 SGDLS and CDR2 YYNGEE. V was clipped by 3 bases and J by 6 bases; unmatched bases: 4. The CDR3 region is CASSAGQGAVNEQFF. The CDR3 DNA sequence: TGTGCCAGCAGCGCGGGACAGGGGGCGGTCAATGAGCAGTTCTTC.